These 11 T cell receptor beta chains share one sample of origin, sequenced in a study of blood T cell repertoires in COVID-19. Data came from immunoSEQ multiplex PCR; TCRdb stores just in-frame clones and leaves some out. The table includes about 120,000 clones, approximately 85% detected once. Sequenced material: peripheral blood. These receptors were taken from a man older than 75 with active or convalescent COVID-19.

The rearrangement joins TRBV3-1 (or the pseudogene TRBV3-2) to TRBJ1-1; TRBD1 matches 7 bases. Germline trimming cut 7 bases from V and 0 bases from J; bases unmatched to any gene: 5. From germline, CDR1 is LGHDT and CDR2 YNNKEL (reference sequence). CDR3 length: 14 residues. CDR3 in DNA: TGTGCCAGCACCCTACAGGGGATGAACACTGAAGCTTTCTTT. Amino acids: CASTLQGMNTEAFF.

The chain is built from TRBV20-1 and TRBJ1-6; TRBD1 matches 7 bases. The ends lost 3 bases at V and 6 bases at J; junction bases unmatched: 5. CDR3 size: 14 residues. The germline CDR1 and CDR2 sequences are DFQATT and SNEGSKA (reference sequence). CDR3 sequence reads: CSASLDRANSPLHF. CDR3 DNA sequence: TGCAGTGCTAGTCTCGACAGGGCTAATTCACCCCTCCACTTT.

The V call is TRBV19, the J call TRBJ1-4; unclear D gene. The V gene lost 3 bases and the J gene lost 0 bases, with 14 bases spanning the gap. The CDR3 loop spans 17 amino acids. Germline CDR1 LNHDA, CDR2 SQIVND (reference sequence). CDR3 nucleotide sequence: TGTGCCAGTAGTATTAGAGTCGGCGGTGCAACTAATGAAAAACTGTTTTTT. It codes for CASSIRVGGATNEKLFF.

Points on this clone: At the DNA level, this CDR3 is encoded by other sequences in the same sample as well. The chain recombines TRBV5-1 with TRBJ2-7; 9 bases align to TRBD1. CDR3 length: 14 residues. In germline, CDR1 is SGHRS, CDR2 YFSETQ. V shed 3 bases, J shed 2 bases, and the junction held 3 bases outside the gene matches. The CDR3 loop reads CASSSGTGPYEQYF. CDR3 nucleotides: TGCGCCAGCAGCTCCGGGACAGGGCCCTACGAGCAGTACTTC.

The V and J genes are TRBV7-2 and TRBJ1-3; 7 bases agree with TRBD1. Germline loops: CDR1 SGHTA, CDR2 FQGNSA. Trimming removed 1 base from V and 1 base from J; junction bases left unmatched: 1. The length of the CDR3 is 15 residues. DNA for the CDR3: TGTGCCAGCAGCTTAGGGACAGGATCTGGAAACACCATATATTTT. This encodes CASSLGTGSGNTIYF.

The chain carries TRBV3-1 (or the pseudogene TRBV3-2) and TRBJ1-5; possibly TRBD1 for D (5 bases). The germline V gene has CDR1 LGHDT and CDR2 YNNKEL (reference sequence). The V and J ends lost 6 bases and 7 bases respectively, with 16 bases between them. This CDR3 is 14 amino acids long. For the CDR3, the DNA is TGTGCCAGCAGTGTGACAGTATTAGGGCAGCCCCAGCATTTT. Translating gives CASSVTVLGQPQHF.

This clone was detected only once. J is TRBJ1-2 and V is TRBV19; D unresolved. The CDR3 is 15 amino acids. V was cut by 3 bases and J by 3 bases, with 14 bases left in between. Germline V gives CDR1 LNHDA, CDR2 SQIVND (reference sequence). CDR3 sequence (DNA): TGTGCCAGTAGTATGGCCCCGTCCGACTACTATGGCTACACCTTC. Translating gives CASSMAPSDYYGYTF.

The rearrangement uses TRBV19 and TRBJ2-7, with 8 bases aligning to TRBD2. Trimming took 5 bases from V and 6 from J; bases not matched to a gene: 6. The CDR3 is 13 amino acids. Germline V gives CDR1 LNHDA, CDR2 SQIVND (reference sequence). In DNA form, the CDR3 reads TGTGCCAGTAGTGTCAAGCGGGAGAGCGAGCAGTACTTC. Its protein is CASSVKRESEQYF.

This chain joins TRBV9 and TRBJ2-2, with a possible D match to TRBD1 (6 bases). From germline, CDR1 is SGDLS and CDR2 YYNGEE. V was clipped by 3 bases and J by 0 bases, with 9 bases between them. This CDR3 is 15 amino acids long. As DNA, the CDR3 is TGTGCCAGCAGCGAGGGACACGCGAACACCGGGGAGCTGTTTTTT. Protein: CASSEGHANTGELFF.

CDR3: CASSQDWGGNEQYF. CDR3 bases: TGTGCCAGCAGCCAAGATTGGGGGGGGAACGAGCAGTACTTC. V is TRBV3-1 (or the pseudogene TRBV3-2) and J is TRBJ2-7, with TRBD2 matching over 7 bases. With V trimmed by 0 bases and J by 5 bases, 4 bases remained unmatched. The germline V gene encodes CDR1 LGHDT and CDR2 YNNKEL (reference sequence). The CDR3 is made up of 14 amino acids.

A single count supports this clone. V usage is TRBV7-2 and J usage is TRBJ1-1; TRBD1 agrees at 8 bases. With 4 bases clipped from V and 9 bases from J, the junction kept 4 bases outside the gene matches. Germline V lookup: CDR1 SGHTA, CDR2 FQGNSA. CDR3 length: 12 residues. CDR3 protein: CASSWDRTKAFF. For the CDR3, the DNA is TGTGCCAGCAGCTGGGACAGGACCAAAGCTTTCTTT.